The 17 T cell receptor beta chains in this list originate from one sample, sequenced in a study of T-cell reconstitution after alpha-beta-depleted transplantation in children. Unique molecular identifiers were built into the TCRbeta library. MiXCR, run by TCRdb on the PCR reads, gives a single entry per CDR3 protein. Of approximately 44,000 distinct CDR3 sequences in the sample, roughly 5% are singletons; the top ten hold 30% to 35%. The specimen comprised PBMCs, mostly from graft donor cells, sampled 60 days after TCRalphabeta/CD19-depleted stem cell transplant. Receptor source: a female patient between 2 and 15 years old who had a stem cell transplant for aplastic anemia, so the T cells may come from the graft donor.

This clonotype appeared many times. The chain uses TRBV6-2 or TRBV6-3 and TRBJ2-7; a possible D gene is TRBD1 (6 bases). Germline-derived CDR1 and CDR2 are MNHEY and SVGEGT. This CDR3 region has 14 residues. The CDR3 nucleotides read TGTGCTATAGCACAGGGCCCCCGAACCTACGAGCAGTACGTC. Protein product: CAIAQGPRTYEQYV.

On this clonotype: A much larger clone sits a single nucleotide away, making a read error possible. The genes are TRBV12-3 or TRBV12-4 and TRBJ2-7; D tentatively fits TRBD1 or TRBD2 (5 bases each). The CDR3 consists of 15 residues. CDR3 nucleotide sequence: TGTGCCAGCAGTTTTATATCAGGGAGCTTCTACGACCAGTACTTC. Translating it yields CASSFISGSFYDQYF.

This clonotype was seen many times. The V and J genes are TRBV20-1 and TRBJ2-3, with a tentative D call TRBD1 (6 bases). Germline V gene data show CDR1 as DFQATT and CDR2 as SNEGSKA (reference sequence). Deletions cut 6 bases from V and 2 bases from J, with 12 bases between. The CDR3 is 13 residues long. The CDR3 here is CSAQDSLTDTQYF. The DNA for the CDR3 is TGCAGTGCCCAGGACAGTCTCACAGATACGCAGTATTTT.

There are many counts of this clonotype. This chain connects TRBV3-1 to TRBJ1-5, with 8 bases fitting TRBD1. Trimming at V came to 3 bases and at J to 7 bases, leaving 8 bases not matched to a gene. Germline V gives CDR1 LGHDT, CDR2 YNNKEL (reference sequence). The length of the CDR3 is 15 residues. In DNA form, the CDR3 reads TGTGCCAGCAGCCAGGAAGACAGGGGAGGCCAGCCCCAGCATTTT. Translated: CASSQEDRGGQPQHF.

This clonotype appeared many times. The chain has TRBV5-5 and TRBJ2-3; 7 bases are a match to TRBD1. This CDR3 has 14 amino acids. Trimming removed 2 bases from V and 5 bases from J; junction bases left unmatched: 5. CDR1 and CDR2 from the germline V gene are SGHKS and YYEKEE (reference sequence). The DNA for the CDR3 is TGTGCCAGCAGCTTAGGGGGCGCGGGAGATACGCAGTATTTT. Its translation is CASSLGGAGDTQYF.

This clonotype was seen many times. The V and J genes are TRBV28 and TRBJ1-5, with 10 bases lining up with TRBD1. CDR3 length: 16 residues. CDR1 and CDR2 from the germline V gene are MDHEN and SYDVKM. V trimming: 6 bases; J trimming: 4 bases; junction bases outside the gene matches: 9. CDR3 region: CASSLPPGQGNQPQHF. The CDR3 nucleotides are TGTGCCAGCAGCTTACCGCCGGGACAGGGGAATCAGCCCCAGCATTTT.

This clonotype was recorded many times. The CDR3: CSTGGGTPDTQYF. CDR3 nucleotide sequence: TGCAGTACCGGAGGGGGGACCCCAGATACGCAGTATTTT. The chain uses TRBV20-1 and TRBJ2-3; perhaps D is TRBD1 or TRBD2 (6 bases each). Trimming took 8 bases from V and 4 from J, leaving 16 bases between them. Per the germline V gene, CDR1 is DFQATT and CDR2 is SNEGSKA (reference sequence). This CDR3 comprises 13 residues.

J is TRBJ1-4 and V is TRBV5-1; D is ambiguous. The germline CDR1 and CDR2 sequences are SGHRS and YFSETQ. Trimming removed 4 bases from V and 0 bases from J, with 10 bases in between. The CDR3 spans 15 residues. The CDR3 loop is CASSPPDATNEKLFF. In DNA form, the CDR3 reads TGCGCCAGCAGCCCACCGGATGCAACTAATGAAAAACTGTTTTTT.

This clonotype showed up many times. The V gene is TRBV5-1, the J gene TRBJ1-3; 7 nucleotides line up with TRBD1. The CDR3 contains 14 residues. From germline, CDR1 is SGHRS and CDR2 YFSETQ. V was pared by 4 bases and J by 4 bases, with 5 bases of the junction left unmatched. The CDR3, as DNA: TGCGCCAGCAGCGACACAGGGGCCGGAAACACCATATATTTT. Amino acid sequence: CASSDTGAGNTIYF.

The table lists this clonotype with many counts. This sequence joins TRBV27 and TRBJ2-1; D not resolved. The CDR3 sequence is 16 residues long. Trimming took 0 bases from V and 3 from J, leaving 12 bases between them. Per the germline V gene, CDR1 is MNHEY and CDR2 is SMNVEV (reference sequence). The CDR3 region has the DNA TGTGCCAGCAGTTTATCGGGAAGGGCCTACTACAATGAGCAGTTCTTC. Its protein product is CASSLSGRAYYNEQFF.

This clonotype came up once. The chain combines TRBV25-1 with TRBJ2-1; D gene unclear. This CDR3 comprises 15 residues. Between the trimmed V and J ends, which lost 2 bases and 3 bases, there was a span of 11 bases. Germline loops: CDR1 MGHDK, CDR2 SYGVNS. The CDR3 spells CASSELGGDYNEQFF. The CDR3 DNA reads TGTGCCAGCAGTGAACTTGGCGGAGACTACAATGAGCAGTTCTTC.

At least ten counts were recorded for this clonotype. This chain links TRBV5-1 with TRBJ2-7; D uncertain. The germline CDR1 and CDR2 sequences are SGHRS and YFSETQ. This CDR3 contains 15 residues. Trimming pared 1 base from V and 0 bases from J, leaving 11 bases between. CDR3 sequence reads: CASSLSPKHSYEQYF. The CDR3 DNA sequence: TGCGCCAGCAGCTTGTCCCCTAAACACTCCTACGAGCAGTACTTC.

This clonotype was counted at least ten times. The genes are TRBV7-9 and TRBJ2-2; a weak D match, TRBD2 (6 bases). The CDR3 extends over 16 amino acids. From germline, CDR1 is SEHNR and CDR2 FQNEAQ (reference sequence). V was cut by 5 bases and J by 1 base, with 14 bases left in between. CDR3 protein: CASSPPGLLNTGELFF. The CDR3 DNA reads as TGTGCCAGCAGCCCGCCGGGACTCCTGAACACCGGGGAGCTGTTTTTT.

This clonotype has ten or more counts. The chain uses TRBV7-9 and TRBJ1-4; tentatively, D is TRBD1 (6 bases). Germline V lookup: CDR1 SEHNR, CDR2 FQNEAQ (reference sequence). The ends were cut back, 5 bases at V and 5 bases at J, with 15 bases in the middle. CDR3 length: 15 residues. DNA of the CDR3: TGTGCCAGCAGCCCAACACAGGGTTGGAATGAAAAACTGTTTTTT. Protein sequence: CASSPTQGWNEKLFF.

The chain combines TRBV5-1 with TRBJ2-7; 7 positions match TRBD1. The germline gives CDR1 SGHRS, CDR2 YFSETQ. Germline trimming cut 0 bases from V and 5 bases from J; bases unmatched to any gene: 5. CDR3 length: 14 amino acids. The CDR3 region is CASSLDSGGNEQYF. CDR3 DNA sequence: TGCGCCAGCAGCTTGGATTCAGGGGGTAACGAGCAGTACTTC.

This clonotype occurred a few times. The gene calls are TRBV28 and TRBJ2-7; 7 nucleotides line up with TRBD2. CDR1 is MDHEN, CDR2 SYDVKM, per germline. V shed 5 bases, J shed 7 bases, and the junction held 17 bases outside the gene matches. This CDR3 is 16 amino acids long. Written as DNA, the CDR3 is TGTGCCAGCAGTCCACCGCCGGGACTACGGGCGATTGAGCAGTACTTC. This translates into CASSPPPGLRAIEQYF.

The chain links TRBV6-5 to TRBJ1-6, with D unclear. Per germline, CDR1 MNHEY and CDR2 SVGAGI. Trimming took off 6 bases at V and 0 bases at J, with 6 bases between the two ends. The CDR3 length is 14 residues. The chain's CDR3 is CASSQNSYNSPLHF. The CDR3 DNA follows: TGTGCCAGCAGCCAAAACTCCTATAATTCACCCCTCCACTTT.